This T cell receptor beta chain came from a study of T cells in Graves' hyperthyroidism and ophthalmopathy. Study as a whole: The authors collected peripheral blood at initial diagnosis, before any treatment.

Newly diagnosed patients aged 18 to 65 had hyperthyroidism of under 2 months' duration. Isolation of PBMCs was performed on 8.5 to 10 ml fresh peripheral blood. This clonotype has ten or more counts. No antigen is known for it. RNA transcripts gave rise to amplified TCR beta CDR3 regions. First-round RT-PCR of the TCR CDR3 relied on the HTBI primer set. From the multiplex PCR reads, TCRdb called clonotypes with MiXCR, one entry per CDR3 protein. The sample yields under 350,000 distinct CDR3 sequences, less than 30% seen once. J was trimmed by 4 bases and V by 6 bases; bases with no gene match: 10. The CDR3 has 16 residues. CDR1 is LNHDA, CDR2 SQIVND, per germline (reference sequence). Study observations and caveats: Most thyroid clonotypes expanded above 0.001 were also detected in blood.

The TCR was taken from a man aged 35 to 55 with Graves' hyperthyroidism that later progressed to Graves' ophthalmopathy. The chain employs TRBV19 and TRBJ2-5, with 11 bases fitting TRBD2. The sequenced sample was blood. CDR3: CASRSRGGLAGETQYF. The CDR3 region has the DNA TGTGCCAGTAGAAGTCGGGGAGGACTAGCGGGAGAGACCCAGTACTTC. The entire variable domain, with the rest obtained from reference TRBV19 and TRBJ2-5, is as follows: DGGITQSPKYLFRKEGQNVTLSCEQNLNHDAMYWYRQDPGQGLRLIYYSQIVNDFQKGDIAEGYSVSREKKESFPLTVTSAQKNPTAFYLCASRSRGGLAGETQYFGPGTRLLVL.